This TCR beta chain originates from a study of T cell changes during pregnancy in multiple sclerosis. The CDR3 has 15 amino acids. The germline CDR1 and CDR2 sequences are MGHDK and SYGVNS. Deletions cut 6 bases from V and 1 base from J, with 12 bases between. Libraries were prepared by immunoSEQ multiplex PCR; TCRdb keeps only in-frame clonotypes and omits some of them. The sample shows 70,000 to 80,000 clones, around 93% of them seen only once. This specimen was peripheral blood, taken in the first trimester of pregnancy. The origin of this receptor is a female donor with multiple sclerosis, enrolled in a pregnancy study. V is TRBV25-1 and J is TRBJ2-2; the D gene is possibly TRBD1 (6 bases). This CDR3 is CASSKGELNTGELFF. For the CDR3, the DNA is TGTGCCAGCAGCAAGGGGGAGCTGAACACCGGGGAGCTGTTTTTT.